This TCR beta chain stems from a study of shared clonotypes between healthy human individuals. The CDR3 is 14 amino acids. Trimming removed 7 bases from V and 6 bases from J; junction bases left unmatched: 13. Germline CDR1 SQVTM, CDR2 ANQGSEA. Assay: immunoSEQ multiplex PCR; the TCRdb copy retains only in-frame clones and omits some. The profile shows approximately 460,000 clones, roughly four fifths of them singletons. Every contributor of samples was a Caucasian grown-up residing in Nashville, Tennessee. When samples were unsorted, tens of millions of PBMCs were used for genomic DNA. General study findings and limits: Investigators collected only blood, and repertoires in tissues likely differ.

Comments on this clone: The antigen is undetermined.

V usage is TRBV29-1 and J usage is TRBJ2-7; 9 nucleotides agree with TRBD1. The sequence came from a woman aged 40 to 50 in good health. Some clones in this sample may be carry-over from other donors' samples. Source material: PBMCs. The CDR3 nucleotides read TGCAGCGCACTCCCGGGACAGGGAGTTGGCGAGCAGTACTTC. This encodes CSALPGQGVGEQYF.